This is a list of T cell receptor beta chains from one sample in a study of spatial heterogeneity in lung cancer. Each CDR3 protein gets one entry after TCRdb re-called the 5' RACE reads with MiXCR. The sample carries 110,000 or so distinct CDR3 sequences, about 10% recorded once. Sequenced material: PBMCs, taken at follow-up. All receptors derive from a female donor with early-stage non-small cell lung cancer. The CDR3 runs from the conserved cysteine through the conserved F or W. Fields, in order: J gene, clone size, V gene, D gene, CDR3 protein, CDR3 DNA. A D gene is named only where the DNA matches it firmly. Clone size is given for some rows only: seen once, a few or many times, or a class if the clone is expanded.

>TRBJ1-5|few|TRBV2|.
CASSVQGGNQPQHF
TGTGCCAGCAGCGTACAGGGTGGCAATCAGCCCCAGCATTTT
>TRBJ2-7|.|TRBV11-2|TRBD1
CASSWGQTAYGQYF
TGTGCCAGCAGCTGGGGACAGACAGCCTACGGGCAGTACTTC
>TRBJ1-2|once|TRBV9|.
CASSVELDSIYGYTF
TGTGCCAGCAGCGTAGAGCTCGATTCAATCTATGGCTACACCTTC
>TRBJ2-7|.|TRBV11-2|.
CASRTPYEQYF
TGTGCCAGCCGAACCCCCTACGAGCAGTACTTC
>TRBJ2-3|many|TRBV19|.
CASSMGPTDTQYF
TGTGCCAGTAGTATGGGCCCTACAGATACGCAGTATTTT
>TRBJ1-2|many|TRBV4-2|TRBD1
CASSQPGQGNGGYTF
TGTGCCAGCAGCCAACCGGGACAGGGGAATGGGGGCTACACCTTC
>TRBJ1-2|few|TRBV7-9|.
CASSLVRGPTNYGYTF
TGTGCCAGCAGCTTAGTCCGGGGACCCACTAACTATGGCTACACCTTC
>TRBJ1-1|.|TRBV6-2/TRBV6-3|TRBD1
CATNRITGGAEAFF
TGTGCCACCAACCGGATTACAGGGGGAGCTGAAGCTTTCTTT
>TRBJ2-7|.|TRBV20-1|.
CSARKRANRHEQYF
TGCAGTGCTAGAAAACGAGCGAACCGGCACGAGCAGTACTTC
>TRBJ2-3|many|TRBV6-2/TRBV6-3|TRBD2
CASSYRTSGSSSTDTQYF
TGTGCCAGCAGTTACCGGACTAGCGGGAGTTCTAGCACAGATACGCAGTATTTT
>TRBJ2-3|.|TRBV20-1|TRBD2
CSASRSGRGADTQYF
TGCAGTGCTAGTAGAAGCGGGAGGGGAGCAGATACGCAGTATTTT
>TRBJ2-7|.|TRBV18|TRBD2
CASSTSGTINEQYF
TGTGCCAGCTCTACTAGCGGGACTATCAATGAGCAGTACTTC
>TRBJ2-1|few|TRBV19|.
CASSTLVNEQFF
TGTGCCAGTAGTACTCTGGTGAATGAGCAGTTCTTC
>TRBJ1-1|.|TRBV7-9|TRBD1
CASSRRQGLGSMGTEAFF
TGTGCCAGCAGCCGCCGACAGGGGCTGGGATCGATGGGCACTGAAGCTTTCTTT
>TRBJ1-2|few|TRBV5-1|TRBD1
CASSAKTGDGYTF
TGCGCCAGCAGCGCAAAGACAGGGGATGGCTACACCTTC
>TRBJ2-5|few|TRBV12-3/TRBV12-4|.
CASSNRDGGRETQYF
TGTGCCAGCAGTAACCGGGACGGAGGAAGGGAGACCCAGTACTTC
>TRBJ1-2|few|TRBV6-5|.
CASRPNGQGKIYGYTF
TGTGCCAGCAGACCTAATGGGCAGGGGAAGATCTATGGCTACACCTTC
>TRBJ2-5|few|TRBV5-1|.
CASRPVRGLGYQETQYF
TGCGCCAGCAGACCCGTCCGAGGGTTGGGGTACCAAGAGACCCAGTACTTC
>TRBJ1-1|few|TRBV3-1|.
CASSQAGTWNTEAFF
TGTGCCAGCAGCCAAGCCGGGACGTGGAACACTGAAGCTTTCTTT
>TRBJ1-4|many|TRBV6-5|.
CASSALTGSNEKLFF
TGTGCCAGCAGTGCCCTGACAGGATCTAATGAAAAACTGTTTTTT
>TRBJ2-1|.|TRBV4-2|TRBD2
CASSRSGRVDEQFF
TGTGCCAGCAGCCGTAGCGGGAGGGTGGATGAGCAGTTCTTC
>TRBJ1-1|.|TRBV5-1|.
CASSLDAPMNTEAFF
TGCGCCAGCAGCTTGGACGCTCCTATGAACACTGAAGCTTTCTTT
>TRBJ1-4|.|TRBV5-8|.
CASSLSPNEKLFF
TGTGCCAGCAGCTTGTCACCTAATGAAAAACTGTTTTTT
>TRBJ1-2|.|TRBV7-3|TRBD1
CASSLGQGANYGYTF
TGTGCCAGCAGCTTGGGACAGGGGGCAAACTATGGCTACACCTTC
>TRBJ2-1|few|TRBV10-3|TRBD2
CAISEVTSGYNEQFF
TGTGCCATCAGTGAGGTAACTAGCGGCTACAATGAGCAGTTCTTC
>TRBJ2-1|.|TRBV7-9|.
CASSLVPQNEQFF
TGTGCCAGCAGCTTAGTTCCCCAGAATGAGCAGTTCTTC
>TRBJ1-4|few|TRBV7-9|.
CASSSSGRENEKLFF
TGTGCCAGCAGCTCATCAGGGAGGGAGAATGAAAAACTGTTTTTT
>TRBJ2-2|.|TRBV6-2/TRBV6-3|.
CAISWIQIGELFF
TGTGCCATCAGCTGGATCCAAATCGGGGAGCTGTTTTTT
>TRBJ2-3|many|TRBV29-1|.
CSVGAAKSTDTQYF
TGCAGCGTTGGGGCGGCAAAGAGCACAGATACGCAGTATTTT
>TRBJ1-1|many|TRBV18|.
CASSPPGRDTEAFF
TGTGCCAGCTCACCACCGGGCAGGGACACTGAAGCTTTCTTT
>TRBJ2-1|few|TRBV9|TRBD2
CASSSWTSGYNEQFF
TGTGCCAGCAGCTCCTGGACTAGCGGTTACAATGAGCAGTTCTTC
>TRBJ2-1|once|TRBV7-9|TRBD1
CASSRDRDEQFF
TGTGCCAGCAGTCGGGACAGGGATGAGCAGTTCTTC
>TRBJ2-1|few|TRBV7-8|.
CASSTDWRREQFF
TGTGCCAGCAGCACCGACTGGAGGCGTGAGCAGTTCTTC
>TRBJ1-3|few|TRBV12-3/TRBV12-4|.
CASSLSNSGNTIYF
TGTGCCAGCAGTTTATCGAACTCTGGAAACACCATATATTTT
>TRBJ1-5|.|TRBV6-5|TRBD1
CASRQGDQPQHF
TGTGCCAGCAGGCAGGGGGATCAGCCCCAGCATTTT
>TRBJ2-5|many|TRBV12-3/TRBV12-4|TRBD1
CASSLDRGTRETQYF
TGTGCCAGCAGTTTAGACAGGGGTACGAGGGAGACCCAGTACTTC
>TRBJ1-1|.|TRBV7-9|TRBD1
CASSLADRRNTEAFF
TGTGCCAGCAGCTTAGCGGACAGGAGGAACACTGAAGCTTTCTTT
>TRBJ1-2|.|TRBV5-1|.
CASSLGTKIHGYTF
TGCGCCAGCAGCTTGGGGACGAAGATTCATGGCTACACCTTC
>TRBJ1-1|many|TRBV10-3|TRBD1
CAISHEDRGYTEAFF
TGTGCCATCAGCCACGAAGACAGGGGGTACACTGAAGCTTTCTTT
>TRBJ2-1|many|TRBV7-8|.
CASSIREFAYNEQFF
TGTGCCAGCAGCATCCGGGAGTTTGCGTACAATGAGCAGTTCTTC
>TRBJ2-7|many|TRBV28|.
CASSPGRSYEQYF
TGTGCCAGCAGTCCGGGACGGTCGTACGAGCAGTACTTC
>TRBJ2-5|.|TRBV7-2|TRBD2
CAGSLAQAGEGRETQYF
TGTGCCGGCAGCTTAGCGCAAGCGGGAGAAGGGAGGGAGACCCAGTACTTC
>TRBJ2-1|.|TRBV6-2/TRBV6-3|.
CASSGASEQFF
TGTGCCAGCAGTGGGGCTAGTGAGCAGTTCTTC
>TRBJ1-4|few|TRBV9|.
CASSPQGYEKLFF
TGTGCCAGCAGCCCCCAAGGATATGAAAAACTGTTTTTT
>TRBJ2-2|.|TRBV28|.
CASPGNTGELFF
TGTGCCAGCCCAGGGAACACCGGGGAGCTGTTTTTT
>TRBJ1-1|.|TRBV10-2|.
CASSRRGQSNTEAFF
TGCGCCAGCTCTCGACGAGGACAGTCGAACACTGAAGCTTTCTTT
>TRBJ2-2|.|TRBV13|.
CASSSLSNPAGELFF
TGTGCCAGCAGCTCTCTGAGCAATCCTGCCGGGGAGCTGTTTTTT
>TRBJ2-1|few|TRBV20-1|.
CSARDWGAEQFF
TGCAGTGCTAGAGATTGGGGTGCTGAGCAGTTCTTC
>TRBJ1-5|.|TRBV20-1|.
CGAETYPGLAEYSTDTQHF
TGCGGTGCCGAAACTTACCCGGGACTAGCGGAATATAGCACAGATACGCAGCATTTT
>TRBJ2-2|many|TRBV12-3/TRBV12-4|TRBD2
CASSPQTSGGTGELFF
TGTGCCAGCAGTCCCCAGACTAGCGGGGGGACCGGGGAGCTGTTTTTT
>TRBJ2-1|many|TRBV25-1|.
CASTRLGGNEQFF
TGTGCCAGCACCCGACTGGGTGGAAATGAGCAGTTCTTC
>TRBJ2-3|few|TRBV28|.
CASSFPHTDTQYF
TGTGCCAGCAGTTTCCCTCATACAGATACGCAGTATTTT
>TRBJ2-3|few|TRBV5-4|.
CASSLVGGDTQYF
TGTGCCAGCAGCTTGGTAGGCGGGGATACGCAGTATTTT